One TCR beta chain is described in this entry. The method was immunoSEQ multiplex PCR; TCRdb's version includes in-frame clones alone and lacks a portion of them. The sample shows 50,000 to 65,000 clones, less than 60% of them seen only once. The sample comes from a study of cytotoxic CD8 clonotypes in ibrutinib-treated CLL. Study summary: Responses: roughly 25 partial, 2 complete; after median approximately 68 months, around 14 stayed remitted, roughly 12 progressed.

The clonotype comes from a human donor with chronic lymphocytic leukemia. Sequenced here: PBMCs, sampled after 12 months of ibrutinib treatment.

CDR3 DNA sequence: TGTGCCAGCCGGAGGACAGTATCAGGAGATACGCAGTATTTT. Its protein is CASRRTVSGDTQYF. The J gene is TRBJ2-3, the V gene TRBV2, with D perhaps matching TRBD1 (6 bases). CDR3 length equals 14 residues. Deletions cut 8 bases from V and 5 bases from J, with 17 bases between. In germline, CDR1 is SNHLY, CDR2 FYNNEI.